This TCR beta chain was documented in a study of radiation and T cells in renal cell carcinoma. Study findings and constraints: Without pretreatment biopsies, baseline tumor clonotype presence was undetermined. In blood, top tumor clones expanded by 2 weeks, shrinking by 4.

Sample time point: blood 4 weeks post-SBRT, at nephrectomy. Specified treatment: 15 Gy SBRT to primary tumor, nephrectomy 4 weeks later. Nephrectomy followed 15 Gy stereotactic body radiation by 4 weeks. The tumor was a clear cell renal cell carcinoma. The CDR3 spans 17 residues. V was trimmed by 1 base and J by 0 bases, leaving 13 bases between them. Germline CDR1 SGHTA, CDR2 FQGNSA. Concerning this clone: The antigen is unknown.

Sequenced by immunoSEQ multiplex PCR; TCRdb stores in-frame clones only, minus some. In the table there are about 150,000 clones, 75% to 90% of which are singletons. The TCR was taken from a woman aged 45-65 years with renal cell carcinoma. The chain combines TRBV7-2 with TRBJ1-3; D may be TRBD1 (5 bases). The sequencing used blood, collected from a patient whose treatment included radiotherapy and nephrectomy. In nucleotides, the CDR3 is TGTGCCAGCAGCTTAGGGGCGCCAGGGAGCTCTGGAAACACCATATATTTT. Protein sequence: CASSLGAPGSSGNTIYF.